The rows below give T cell receptor beta chains drawn from one sample of a study of control samples from healthy donors and cancer patients. Method: immunoSEQ multiplex PCR; TCRdb's copy keeps in-frame clones and lacks some. The sample consists of about 140,000 clones, under 95% of them appearing once. The sample was blood. All receptors derive from a man in his forties in good health. Both conserved end residues are part of each CDR3. The D gene is left open where the match is weak. Size values are once, few and many counts, or a class for expanded clones, and some rows have none.

V gene,clone size,D gene,J gene,CDR3 protein,CDR3 DNA
TRBV2,once,-,TRBJ2-2,CASSEDHDTLLAGELFF,TGTGCCAGCAGTGAAGACCACGACACCTTACTAGCCGGGGAGCTGTTTTTT
TRBV5-4,-,TRBD2,TRBJ2-7,CASSPLAGKGMEQYF,TGTGCCAGCAGTCCTCTAGCGGGGAAGGGAATGGAGCAGTACTTC
TRBV4-1,-,-,TRBJ1-5,CASSQEMPRANQPQHF,TGCGCCAGCAGCCAAGAAATGCCCAGGGCCAATCAGCCCCAGCATTTT
TRBV6-1,-,-,TRBJ1-2,CASSEKLATDYGYTF,TGTGCCAGCAGTGAGAAGCTGGCCACCGACTATGGCTACACCTTC
TRBV13,-,-,TRBJ2-6,CASSLDRVVSSSGANVLTF,TGTGCCAGCAGCTTGGATCGTGTGGTTTCAAGCTCTGGGGCCAACGTCCTGACTTTC
TRBV28,-,TRBD1,TRBJ2-3,CASSREGQGIDTQYF,TGTGCCAGCAGTCGGGAGGGACAGGGGATAGATACGCAGTATTTT
TRBV4-3,-,TRBD2,TRBJ2-3,CASSQELAGGPDTQYF,TGCGCCAGCAGCCAAGAACTAGCGGGGGGGCCAGATACGCAGTATTTT
TRBV5-1,-,-,TRBJ2-7,CASSLLGSDSDEQYF,TGCGCCAGCAGCTTGTTGGGGTCAGACTCGGACGAGCAGTACTTC
TRBV18,once,TRBD1,TRBJ1-1,CASSPLTGGNTEAFF,TGTGCCAGCTCACCACTTACAGGGGGGAACACTGAAGCTTTCTTT
TRBV6-5,-,TRBD1,TRBJ2-7,CASGRTGNEQYF,TGTGCCAGCGGAAGGACAGGGAACGAGCAGTACTTC
TRBV2,once,TRBD1,TRBJ2-3,CASRGHRGLPTDTQYF,TGTGCCAGCAGGGGACACAGGGGGTTACCCACAGATACGCAGTATTTT
TRBV9,-,TRBD1,TRBJ1-6,CASTATGQGNSPLHF,TGTGCCAGCACCGCCACCGGACAGGGAAATTCACCCCTCCACTTT
TRBV18,-,-,TRBJ1-5,CASSLGLYGNQPQHF,TGTGCCAGCTCACTCGGACTTTACGGCAATCAGCCCCAGCATTTT
TRBV6-5,-,-,TRBJ1-1,CASSYGLGTEAFF,TGTGCCAGCAGTTACGGGTTGGGCACTGAAGCTTTCTTT
TRBV27,-,-,TRBJ2-7,CASSERSSYEQYF,TGTGCCAGCAGTGAGCGAAGCTCCTACGAGCAGTACTTC
TRBV2,-,-,TRBJ1-2,CASSDPGYTF,TGTGCCAGCAGTGACCCGGGCTACACCTTC
TRBV29-1,-,-,TRBJ1-1,CSVDRRNTEAFF,TGCAGCGTTGATAGGCGGAACACTGAAGCTTTCTTT
TRBV13,-,TRBD2,TRBJ2-1,CASRASGGYNEQFF,TGTGCCAGCAGGGCTAGCGGGGGCTACAATGAGCAGTTCTTC
TRBV12-3/TRBV12-4,-,-,TRBJ2-1,CASSFRDEQFF,TGTGCCAGCAGTTTCAGAGATGAGCAGTTCTTC
TRBV11-2,-,-,TRBJ1-2,CASSKGTGYYGYTF,TGTGCCAGCAGTAAGGGCACCGGCTACTATGGCTACACCTTC
TRBV21-1,-,-,TRBJ2-1,CASSPPGMREQFF,TGTGCCAGCAGCCCCCCAGGCATGAGGGAGCAGTTCTTC
TRBV5-6,-,-,TRBJ1-1,CASSSPGGAAEAFF,TGTGCCAGCAGCTCCCCGGGGGGGGCGGCTGAAGCTTTCTTT
TRBV5-5,once,-,TRBJ2-6,CASSLLGSSGANVLTF,TGTGCCAGCAGCTTGTTGGGTTCCTCTGGGGCCAACGTCCTGACTTTC
TRBV6-1,-,-,TRBJ1-4,CASSDRGVWGKLFF,TGTGCCAGCAGTGATCGGGGGGTTTGGGGAAAACTGTTTTTT
TRBV6-2/TRBV6-3,-,-,TRBJ2-7,CASSYPNSADEQYF,TGTGCCAGCAGTTACCCCAATAGTGCCGACGAGCAGTACTTC
TRBV7-2,-,-,TRBJ1-4,CASSGGGSNEKLFF,TGTGCCAGCAGCGGGGGGGGCTCGAATGAAAAACTGTTTTTT
TRBV9,-,TRBD1,TRBJ1-1,CASSPSGGGGSTEAFF,TGTGCCAGCAGCCCGTCAGGGGGGGGTGGGTCGACTGAAGCTTTCTTT
TRBV5-1,-,TRBD1,TRBJ2-3,CASSLDRTGGTDTQYF,TGCGCCAGCAGCTTGGACCGGACAGGGGGAACAGATACGCAGTATTTT
TRBV10-3,-,-,TRBJ2-2,CAISDPRSNTGELFF,TGTGCCATCAGTGACCCCCGTTCGAACACCGGGGAGCTGTTTTTT
TRBV6-6,-,-,TRBJ1-1,CASSSGTGNTEAFF,TGTGCCAGCAGTTCCGGGACGGGGAACACTGAAGCTTTCTTT
TRBV7-2,once,TRBD2,TRBJ2-3,CASSSGTSGVWWYF,TGTGCCAGCAGCTCTGGGACTAGCGGGGTTTGGTGGTATTTT
TRBV9,-,-,TRBJ1-4,CASSSSGGGWDEKLFF,TGTGCCAGCAGCTCCAGTGGTGGGGGTTGGGATGAAAAACTGTTTTTT
TRBV29-1,-,-,TRBJ1-5,CSVSTGTNQPQHF,TGCAGCGTATCTACAGGGACCAATCAGCCCCAGCATTTT
TRBV6-5,-,TRBD1,TRBJ2-4,CASSPDRGNNNIQYF,TGTGCCAGCAGCCCGGACAGGGGGAACAATAACATTCAGTACTTC
TRBV25-1,-,TRBD1,TRBJ2-7,CASSDRPGQGIGYEQYF,TGTGCCAGCAGTGATCGACCGGGACAGGGAATAGGGTACGAGCAGTACTTC
TRBV29-1,-,-,TRBJ2-2,CSVGQPNTGELFF,TGCAGCGTTGGACAGCCGAACACCGGGGAGCTGTTTTTT
TRBV6-6,-,-,TRBJ1-1,CASRSHMGTEAFF,TGTGCCAGCAGATCACATATGGGCACTGAAGCTTTCTTT
TRBV18,-,-,TRBJ2-2,CASSPGHHTGELFF,TGTGCCAGCTCACCGGGACATCACACCGGGGAGCTGTTTTTT
TRBV4-3,once,TRBD1,TRBJ1-2,CASSQRSGTGLNYGYTF,TGCGCCAGCAGCCAACGCTCCGGGACAGGGCTCAACTATGGCTACACCTTC
TRBV10-3,-,-,TRBJ1-3,CAISESLSGNTIYF,TGTGCCATCAGTGAGTCTCTGTCCGGAAACACCATATATTTT